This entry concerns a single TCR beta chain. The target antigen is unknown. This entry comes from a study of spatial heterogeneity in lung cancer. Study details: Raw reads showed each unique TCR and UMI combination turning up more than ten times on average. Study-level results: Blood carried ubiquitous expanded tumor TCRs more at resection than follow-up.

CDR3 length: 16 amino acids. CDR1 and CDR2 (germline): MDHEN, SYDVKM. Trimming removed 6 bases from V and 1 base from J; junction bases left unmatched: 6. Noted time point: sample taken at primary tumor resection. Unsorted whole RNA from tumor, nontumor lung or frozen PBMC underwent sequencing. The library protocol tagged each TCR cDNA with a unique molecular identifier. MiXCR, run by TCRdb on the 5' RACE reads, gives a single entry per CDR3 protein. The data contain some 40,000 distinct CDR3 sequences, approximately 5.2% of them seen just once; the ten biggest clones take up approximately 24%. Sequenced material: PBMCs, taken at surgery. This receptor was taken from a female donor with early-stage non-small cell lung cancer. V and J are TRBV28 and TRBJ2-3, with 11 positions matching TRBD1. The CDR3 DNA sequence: TGTGCCAGCAGGGCCCCGGGACAGGGGGGCACAGATACGCAGTATTTT. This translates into CASRAPGQGGTDTQYF.